These T cell receptor beta chains were read from a single sample in a study of T-cell memory formation after mild COVID-19. TCRdb independently ran MiXCR on the 5' RACE reads; one entry per CDR3 protein. Of about 400,000 distinct CDR3 sequences detected, 20% to 30% appear once; the ten largest clones hold around 14%. Sequencing was carried out using PBMCs or a T cell subset sorted from them (not recorded which). The receptors originated from an adult woman who had mild COVID-19 (a few samples of this study predate the infection). Cell type and time point are not known. The CDR3 runs from the conserved cysteine through the conserved F or W. The D gene is left open where the match is weak. Clone size is given for some rows only: seen once, a few or many times, or a class if the clone is expanded.

J gene	D gene	V gene	clone size	CDR3 DNA	CDR3 protein
TRBJ2-7	TRBD1	TRBV6-5	few	TGTGCCAGCCGGGGACAGGGGCGCTACGAGCAGTACTTC	CASRGQGRYEQYF
TRBJ1-2	TRBD1	TRBV7-9	few	TGTGCCAGCAGCGACCAGGGGGACTATGGCTACACCTTC	CASSDQGDYGYTF
TRBJ2-1	-	TRBV7-9	many	TGTGCCAGCAGCTTATTGGCGAGCTCCTACAATGAGCAGTTCTTC	CASSLLASSYNEQFF
TRBJ2-3	-	TRBV7-9	-	TGTGCCAGCAGTCCCGCCGGGGGGCGAGAGGCAGATACGCAGTATTTT	CASSPAGGREADTQYF
TRBJ2-2	TRBD2	TRBV5-1	-	TGCGCCAGCAGCCCACGTTGGGAGGGCACCGGGGAGCTGTTTTTT	CASSPRWEGTGELFF
TRBJ2-5	TRBD2	TRBV3-1	-	TGTGCCAGCAGCCAAGGGAGAGCGGGGGCCCAGTACTTC	CASSQGRAGAQYF
TRBJ1-1	-	TRBV12-3/TRBV12-4	many	TGTGCCAGCAGTTGGTGGTCAATGAACACTGAAGCTTTCTTT	CASSWWSMNTEAFF
TRBJ1-2	-	TRBV27	-	TGTGCCAGCAGTTTAACTCGGGGTCCTGGCTACACCTTC	CASSLTRGPGYTF
TRBJ2-7	-	TRBV7-9	-	TGTGCCAGCAGCTCGGCAGCACCGCCGGACCCCTACGAGCAGTACTTC	CASSSAAPPDPYEQYF
TRBJ1-6	-	TRBV7-3	few	TGTGCCAGCAGCCCCCAGGGAGGGATTTCACCCCTCCACTTT	CASSPQGGISPLHF
TRBJ2-3	-	TRBV6-5	-	TGTGCCAGCAGTCTCGGTAGGCTCACAGATACGCAGTATTTT	CASSLGRLTDTQYF
TRBJ2-3	-	TRBV7-8	many	TGTGCCAGCAGCTCCCAGGGCAGCACAGATACGCAGTATTTT	CASSSQGSTDTQYF
TRBJ2-1	TRBD2	TRBV6-2/TRBV6-3	-	TGTGCCAGCAGGGCCGACAGGGGGCTAGCGGGAGGGCCTCGTGATGAGCAGTTCTTC	CASRADRGLAGGPRDEQFF
TRBJ2-3	-	TRBV7-3	many	TGTGCCAGCAGCTTACTTGGACAAGAGGTGACAGATACGCAGTATTTT	CASSLLGQEVTDTQYF
TRBJ2-7	-	TRBV5-1	-	TGCGCCAGCAGCTCGAGGGACGACAGTACCTACGAGCAGTACTTC	CASSSRDDSTYEQYF
TRBJ2-5	TRBD2	TRBV7-3	-	TGTGCCAGCAGCTCGGGACTAGCGGGAGGCTCAGAGACCCAGTACTTC	CASSSGLAGGSETQYF
TRBJ1-5	-	TRBV11-2	few	TGTGCCAGCAGCTTAGGTGTCGTAGCGAATCAGCCCCAGCATTTT	CASSLGVVANQPQHF
TRBJ2-1	TRBD2	TRBV7-2	-	TGTGCCAGCAGCTTAGAGGGCTCGGGACTACCCCGCGAGCAGTTCTTC	CASSLEGSGLPREQFF
TRBJ2-5	-	TRBV7-2	many	TGTGCCAGCAGCTTAGGGCGGGAGACCCAGTACTTC	CASSLGRETQYF
TRBJ1-2	-	TRBV29-1	-	TGCAGCGTTGACAGGCTTAACTATGGCTACACCTTC	CSVDRLNYGYTF
TRBJ2-5	TRBD2	TRBV7-9	few	TGTGCCAGCAGCTTAGGTGAACTAGCGGGAGGACAAGAGACCCAGTACTTC	CASSLGELAGGQETQYF
TRBJ2-1	TRBD2	TRBV4-1	-	TGCGCCAGCAGCCAAGTAGCGGGGTTGCAGTTCTTC	CASSQVAGLQFF
TRBJ2-2	-	TRBV24-1	-	TGTGCCACCAGTGATTCCGGCTTCCTGAACACCGGGGAGCTGTTTTTT	CATSDSGFLNTGELFF
TRBJ2-1	-	TRBV7-6	-	TGTGCCAGCAGCTTTGGACTTGATGGGGAGCAGTTCTTC	CASSFGLDGEQFF
TRBJ2-1	TRBD2	TRBV5-1	few	TGCGCCAGCAGCTTGGTACTAGCGGGAACCTACAATGAGCAGTTCTTC	CASSLVLAGTYNEQFF
TRBJ2-2	-	TRBV7-9	few	TGTGCCAGCAGCGCCCCGACAGCGAACACCGGGGAGCTGTTTTTT	CASSAPTANTGELFF
TRBJ2-1	-	TRBV10-3	few	TGTGCCATCAGGGGATCGGAGGGGTTGAATGAGCAGTTCTTC	CAIRGSEGLNEQFF
TRBJ2-3	-	TRBV5-1	few	TGCGCCAGCACCCGGCGAGGGACAGATACGCAGTATTTT	CASTRRGTDTQYF
TRBJ1-1	-	TRBV5-1	-	TGCGCCAGCAGCCAGGACCCGGCGAGCACTGAAGCTTTCTTT	CASSQDPASTEAFF
TRBJ2-3	-	TRBV3-1	-	TGTGCCACCAGATCCCAGTCCGGTACGCAGTATTTT	CATRSQSGTQYF
TRBJ2-2	-	TRBV7-9	few	TGTGCCAGCAGCTTAGCCACGACCCACACCGGGGAGCTGTTTTTT	CASSLATTHTGELFF
TRBJ2-3	-	TRBV5-1	few	TGCGCCAGTATTGGCGCCGGAGATACGCAGTATTTT	CASIGAGDTQYF
TRBJ2-7	-	TRBV28	few	TGTGCCAGCAGTTCCGTGTTAAACGAGCAGTACTTC	CASSSVLNEQYF
TRBJ2-5	TRBD2	TRBV12-3/TRBV12-4	few	TGTGCCAGCAGTTTTGGGACTAGCGGGAGGAAGACCCAGTACTTC	CASSFGTSGRKTQYF
TRBJ2-1	-	TRBV7-8	few	TGTGCCAGCAGCTTAAGGCTAGCACCCGCGAGAGTCTTC	CASSLRLAPARVF
TRBJ2-1	TRBD2	TRBV7-8	-	TGTGCCAGCAGCCGGACGGGACTAGCGGGGCTCAATGAGCAGTTCTTC	CASSRTGLAGLNEQFF
TRBJ2-7	-	TRBV20-1	-	TGCAGTGCTAGAGATCGCACGCCAGGCGAGCAGTACTTC	CSARDRTPGEQYF
TRBJ2-7	-	TRBV10-3	once	TGTGCCATCCCTCGGGAGCCTGTTCGGGAGTACTTC	CAIPREPVREYF
TRBJ2-4	TRBD2	TRBV24-1	-	TGTGCCACCAGTGATCCCAGAGCGGGAGGGATACACATTCAGTACTTC	CATSDPRAGGIHIQYF
TRBJ1-1	-	TRBV18	many	TGTGCCAGCTCACCACCCGGGAACACTGAAGCTTTCTTT	CASSPPGNTEAFF
TRBJ1-1	-	TRBV12-3/TRBV12-4	-	TGTGCCAGCAGACAGGAAATGAACACTGAAGCTTTCTTT	CASRQEMNTEAFF
TRBJ1-1	-	TRBV4-3	few	TGCGCCAGCAGCCAAGATCGGGACATCGAAGCTTTCTTT	CASSQDRDIEAFF
TRBJ2-7	-	TRBV7-9	-	TGTGCCAGCAGCGGGGGAGTGGGGAGCTCCTACGAGCAGTACTTC	CASSGGVGSSYEQYF
TRBJ1-1	-	TRBV4-1	few	TGCGCCAGCAGCCAAGGAGTGGAACTGACGAACACTGAAGCTTTCTTT	CASSQGVELTNTEAFF
TRBJ2-3	TRBD1	TRBV12-3/TRBV12-4	few	TGTGCCAGCAGCCGATATCCGGGACAGGGAATGCAAAGCACAGATACGCAGTATTTT	CASSRYPGQGMQSTDTQYF
TRBJ2-7	-	TRBV18	-	TGTGCCAGCTCACCACCGGGCAGGGGCTCCTACGAGCAGTACTTC	CASSPPGRGSYEQYF
TRBJ1-2	-	TRBV12-3/TRBV12-4	few	TGTGCCAGCAGTCGCCTAGGGGATGGCTATGGCTACACCTTC	CASSRLGDGYGYTF
TRBJ2-1	-	TRBV12-3/TRBV12-4	-	TGTGCCAGCAGTCTCTCTACCCTGGACAGTAGCTCCTACAATGAGCAGTTCTTC	CASSLSTLDSSSYNEQFF